This is a list of T cell receptor beta chains from one sample in a study of cytomegalovirus exposure and HLA in healthy donors. Some clones are missing from TCRdb's copy, which holds only in-frame ones; the method was immunoSEQ multiplex PCR. The repertoire includes 200,000 or so clones, over 65% of them detected once, and 0.63% sits in the top ten. Sequenced: PBMCs. The receptors stem from a man aged 18-30 years in good health and CMV-seronegative. Both conserved end residues are part of each CDR3. D genes are given only for firm matches. Rows give clone size only sometimes, using once, few, many, or a class for an expanded clone.

d_call	j_call	clone_size	v_call	cdr3_aa	cdr3_nt
.	TRBJ1-2	.	TRBV19	CASSWERYGYTF	TGTGCCAGTAGTTGGGAGCGGTATGGCTACACCTTC
TRBD2	TRBJ2-7	.	TRBV29-1	CSVEKPRTSDEQYF	TGCAGCGTTGAAAAACCCCGGACTAGCGACGAGCAGTACTTC
TRBD1	TRBJ1-5	.	TRBV4-1	CASSHGQGSNQPQHF	TGCGCCAGCAGCCATGGACAGGGGAGCAATCAGCCCCAGCATTTT
TRBD1	TRBJ1-4	.	TRBV28	CASSSGQGVDEKLFF	TGTGCCAGCAGCTCGGGACAGGGGGTTGATGAAAAACTGTTTTTT
TRBD2	TRBJ2-7	.	TRBV19	CASSRGLADVQYF	TGTGCCAGTAGTAGGGGACTAGCGGATGTACAGTACTTC
.	TRBJ2-7	.	TRBV19	CASTQGYEQYF	TGTGCCAGTACCCAGGGGTACGAGCAGTACTTC
TRBD1	TRBJ1-4	once	TRBV2	CASTVQGFREKLFF	TGTGCCAGCACCGTACAGGGGTTTCGGGAAAAACTGTTTTTT
TRBD1	TRBJ1-2	few	TRBV19	CASNKNPGQSYGYTF	TGTGCCAGTAACAAAAACCCGGGACAGTCCTATGGCTACACCTTC
.	TRBJ2-5	.	TRBV6-6	CASSYLFGTRLTQYF	TGTGCCAGCAGTTACTTATTTGGTACTAGGTTAACCCAGTACTTC
TRBD1	TRBJ2-5	.	TRBV29-1	CSVGRQGGQETQYF	TGCAGCGTGGGAAGACAGGGTGGCCAAGAGACCCAGTACTTC
.	TRBJ2-2	once	TRBV4-2	CASSQDTDQNTGELFF	TGTGCCAGCAGCCAAGACACAGATCAGAACACCGGGGAGCTGTTTTTT
.	TRBJ2-5	.	TRBV7-2	CASSLVGFIQETQYF	TGTGCCAGCAGCTTGGTGGGCTTTATTCAAGAGACCCAGTACTTC
.	TRBJ2-5	.	TRBV15	CATSRGETAPQETQYF	TGTGCCACCAGCAGAGGTGAGACAGCCCCTCAAGAGACCCAGTACTTC
.	TRBJ2-7	.	TRBV4-1	CATSRDSAYEQYF	TGCGCCACCTCCCGGGACTCAGCCTACGAGCAGTACTTC
.	TRBJ2-7	.	TRBV4-2	CASSHVSPVSEQYF	TGTGCCAGCAGCCATGTCTCCCCCGTGAGTGAGCAGTACTTC
TRBD2	TRBJ2-7	.	TRBV30	CAWGLATYEQYF	TGTGCCTGGGGACTAGCGACCTACGAGCAGTACTTC
.	TRBJ1-4	.	TRBV5-1	CASSLNTDRTNEKLFF	TGCGCCAGCAGCTTAAACACGGACAGAACTAATGAAAAACTGTTTTTT
.	TRBJ2-3	.	TRBV7-6	CASSPYLDTQYF	TGTGCCAGCAGCCCCTACCTAGATACGCAGTATTTT
.	TRBJ2-1	.	TRBV9	CASSSYGSKKNEQFF	TGTGCCAGCAGCTCCTACGGGAGTAAGAAAAATGAGCAGTTCTTC
.	TRBJ2-7	.	TRBV30	CAWPGSYEQYF	TGTGCCTGGCCTGGCAGCTACGAGCAGTACTTC
TRBD1	TRBJ1-5	.	TRBV18	CASFSGTDSNQPQHF	TGTGCCAGCTTTTCCGGGACAGATAGCAATCAGCCCCAGCATTTT
TRBD1	TRBJ1-2	.	TRBV6-6	CASSQSGQGPGYTF	TGTGCCAGCAGTCAAAGCGGACAGGGCCCAGGCTACACCTTC
.	TRBJ2-7	few	TRBV7-3	CASTGGLATRYEQYF	TGTGCCAGCACCGGAGGGCTAGCGACCCGCTACGAGCAGTACTTC
.	TRBJ1-1	.	TRBV28	CASSPFTATEAFF	TGTGCCAGCAGTCCATTCACAGCCACTGAAGCTTTCTTT
.	TRBJ1-4	.	TRBV11-2	CASSLAGEEKLFF	TGTGCCAGCAGCTTAGCTGGAGAGGAAAAACTGTTTTTT
.	TRBJ2-5	.	TRBV5-1	CASSLDPRETQYF	TGCGCCAGCAGCTTGGACCCGCGGGAGACCCAGTACTTC
TRBD2	TRBJ2-1	.	TRBV19	CASSMGSGGRGEQFF	TGTGCCAGTAGTATGGGTAGCGGGGGCCGCGGGGAGCAGTTCTTC
.	TRBJ1-2	.	TRBV4-1	CASSQDLGGAYGYTF	TGCGCCAGCAGCCAAGATTTGGGGGGGGCCTATGGCTACACCTTC
.	TRBJ1-1	few	TRBV9	CASSVGQGKAEAFF	TGTGCCAGCAGCGTAGGGCAGGGGAAGGCTGAAGCTTTCTTT
.	TRBJ1-1	.	TRBV11-3	CASSLGAQGSHTEAFF	TGTGCCAGCAGCTTAGGGGCACAGGGCTCTCACACTGAAGCTTTCTTT
TRBD1	TRBJ2-1	few	TRBV30	CAWSGQGWSGEQFF	TGTGCCTGGAGTGGACAGGGTTGGTCGGGTGAGCAGTTCTTC
TRBD1	TRBJ1-2	once	TRBV19	CASRPTGVSNYGYTF	TGTGCCAGTAGACCAACAGGGGTGTCTAACTATGGCTACACCTTC
TRBD1	TRBJ1-3	.	TRBV5-1	CASSSDFTGENSGNTIYF	TGCGCCAGCAGCTCCGACTTCACAGGGGAAAACTCTGGAAACACCATATATTTT
TRBD2	TRBJ2-2	.	TRBV4-2	CASSQVLAGGNTGELFF	TGTGCCAGCAGCCAAGTTCTAGCGGGAGGGAACACCGGGGAGCTGTTTTTT
.	TRBJ1-1	.	TRBV7-2	CASSLSRSVAEAFF	TGTGCCAGCAGCTTATCCAGGTCTGTGGCTGAAGCTTTCTTT
TRBD1	TRBJ1-4	.	TRBV2	CASRGTVNEKLFF	TGTGCCAGCAGGGGGACAGTTAATGAAAAACTGTTTTTT
.	TRBJ2-2	.	TRBV11-2	CASSTGFVRGLNTGELFF	TGTGCCAGCAGCACCGGTTTTGTAAGGGGCCTGAACACCGGGGAGCTGTTTTTT
TRBD1	TRBJ1-1	.	TRBV6-1	CASNLQGTGNTEAFF	TGTGCCAGCAACCTCCAGGGGACAGGGAACACTGAAGCTTTCTTT
TRBD1	TRBJ1-2	once	TRBV16	CASSQSLDRADGYTF	TGTGCCAGCAGCCAATCATTAGACAGGGCCGATGGCTACACCTTC
TRBD2	TRBJ2-1	.	TRBV7-9	CASSPRTVAGEQFF	TGTGCCAGCAGCCCGAGGACTGTAGCGGGAGAGCAGTTCTTC
TRBD1	TRBJ2-3	.	TRBV9	CASSAGQGSTDTQYF	TGTGCCAGCAGCGCTGGACAGGGTAGCACAGATACGCAGTATTTT
TRBD2	TRBJ2-5	.	TRBV2	CASSYPGLAGGVGETQYF	TGTGCCAGCAGCTATCCGGGACTAGCGGGAGGGGTGGGAGAGACCCAGTACTTC
TRBD1	TRBJ2-2	.	TRBV27	CASSPRQGRAGELFF	TGTGCCAGCAGTCCGAGACAGGGTAGGGCCGGGGAGCTGTTTTTT
.	TRBJ1-4	.	TRBV27	CASSLGLSNEKLFF	TGTGCCAGCAGTTTAGGGCTCAGTAATGAAAAACTGTTTTTT
.	TRBJ1-5	.	TRBV28	CASSFGRGSNQPQHF	TGTGCCAGCAGTTTCGGCAGGGGAAGCAATCAGCCCCAGCATTTT
TRBD2	TRBJ2-7	.	TRBV4-1	CASSQDKVAGLYEQYF	TGCGCCAGCAGCCAAGATAAGGTAGCGGGACTATACGAGCAGTACTTC
TRBD1	TRBJ2-1	.	TRBV28	CASSIYRGNEQFF	TGTGCCAGCAGTATTTACAGGGGTAATGAGCAGTTCTTC
TRBD1	TRBJ2-1	.	TRBV28	CASSPDRAYNEQFF	TGTGCCAGCAGTCCCGACAGGGCCTATAATGAGCAGTTCTTC